This is a list of T cell receptor beta chains from one sample in a study of neurological immune-mediated disorders. Via MiXCR, TCRdb re-called the 5' RACE reads, giving one row per CDR3 protein. The sample consists of roughly 76,000 distinct CDR3 sequences, 13% to 15% of them appearing once. Sequences were obtained from PBMCs. These receptors originate from a woman in her 50s in good health. The CDR3 runs from the conserved cysteine through the conserved F or W. The D gene is left open where the match is weak. Not all rows give a size; the values are once, few, many and, for expanded clones, a class.

j_call	v_call	clone_size	d_call	cdr3_nt	cdr3_aa
TRBJ2-7	TRBV28	many	TRBD2	TGTGCCACCTCAGCGGGAGGGCCGTCCGAGCAGTACTTC	CATSAGGPSEQYF
TRBJ2-1	TRBV2	NA	NA	TGTGCCAGCAGGCGTCGTATCTACAATGAGCAGTTCTTC	CASRRRIYNEQFF
TRBJ2-1	TRBV7-8	many	TRBD2	TGTGCCAGCAGCACCCGGACTAGCGGGGGGGCCGGGAGCTCCTACAATGAGCAGTTCTTC	CASSTRTSGGAGSSYNEQFF
TRBJ2-1	TRBV9	many	NA	TGTGCCAGCAGCGTATCGAATGATCCCTGGAACAATGAGCAGTTCTTC	CASSVSNDPWNNEQFF
TRBJ2-3	TRBV5-1	many	TRBD2	TGCGCCAGCAGCCCAAGGACTAGCGGAAGCACAGATACGCAGTATTTT	CASSPRTSGSTDTQYF
TRBJ2-7	TRBV5-1	many	NA	TGCGCCAGCAGCTTCGGCAGCCCAGTTACTTCATACGAGCAGTACTTC	CASSFGSPVTSYEQYF
TRBJ2-2	TRBV6-2/TRBV6-3	NA	NA	TGTGCCAGCAGCCACGGGATTGCCGGGGAGCTGCTTTTT	CASSHGIAGELLF
TRBJ1-1	TRBV5-1	many	TRBD1	TGCGCCAGCAGCTTGGGACAGGGGTCTTCTGAGTTCAGTGAAGCTTTCTTT	CASSLGQGSSEFSEAFF
TRBJ2-5	TRBV5-1	once	TRBD2	TGCGCCAGCAGCCCAAAAGCGGGAGCAGGAGAGACCCAGTACTTC	CASSPKAGAGETQYF
TRBJ2-7	TRBV28	NA	NA	TGTGCCAGCAGTTCACAGCGTTGGGGCGAGCAGTACTTC	CASSSQRWGEQYF
TRBJ1-1	TRBV20-1	many	NA	TGCAGTGCTAGAGATAGGGGAGTTGAAGCTTTCTTT	CSARDRGVEAFF
TRBJ1-1	TRBV5-5	many	TRBD1	TGTGCCAGCGGCCTACAGGGGATTGGAAGGGTGAACACTGAAGCTTTCTTT	CASGLQGIGRVNTEAFF
TRBJ2-5	TRBV5-6	many	NA	TGTGCCAGCAGCTTTAGAAGGGGTTCGGAGACCCAGTACTTC	CASSFRRGSETQYF
TRBJ2-1	TRBV12-3/TRBV12-4	NA	NA	TGTGCCAGCAGTCCCGAACGCCCTGAGCAGTTCTTC	CASSPERPEQFF
TRBJ1-4	TRBV10-2	NA	TRBD1	TGCGCCAGCAGGGGGACAGGGCCTAATGAAAAACTGTTTTTT	CASRGTGPNEKLFF
TRBJ1-2	TRBV11-3	many	NA	TGTGCCAGCAGCTTAGAGGGGCGAGACGGCAGCTATGGCTACACCTTC	CASSLEGRDGSYGYTF
TRBJ1-5	TRBV9	NA	NA	TGTGCCAGCAGCGTAGACCCCCAACAGCCCCAGCATTTT	CASSVDPQQPQHF
TRBJ2-7	TRBV29-1	NA	TRBD1	TGCAGCGTTGAAGTCCTGGGGACAGGGGTGGAGCAGTACTTC	CSVEVLGTGVEQYF
TRBJ2-1	TRBV12-3/TRBV12-4	NA	NA	TGTGCCAGCAGTCCTCAGGGCTATGAGCAGTTCTTC	CASSPQGYEQFF
TRBJ2-7	TRBV5-1	many	NA	TGCGCCAGCAGCTTGGGTCCGGGAGAGGTCTACGAGCAGTACTTC	CASSLGPGEVYEQYF
TRBJ1-5	TRBV5-6	many	TRBD1	TGTGCCAGCAGCTTCGACAGGGGGAATCAGCCCCAGCATTTT	CASSFDRGNQPQHF
TRBJ2-5	TRBV15	many	NA	TGTGCCACCAGCAACGGACGGCGGTACCAAGAGACCCAGTACTTC	CATSNGRRYQETQYF
TRBJ2-2	TRBV5-1	NA	TRBD1	TGCGCCAGCAGAATTGACAGGGCAAACAGCTGGGAGCTGTTTTTT	CASRIDRANSWELFF
TRBJ2-5	TRBV9	many	NA	TGTGCCAGCAGCGTAGTTTCAGGAGGCGGGGAGACCCAGTACTTC	CASSVVSGGGETQYF
TRBJ2-2	TRBV7-8	many	TRBD1	TGTGCCAGCAGCTCGGGGGACAGGGTATTTACAGGGGAGCTGTTTTTT	CASSSGDRVFTGELFF
TRBJ2-3	TRBV5-1	many	TRBD2	TGCGCCAGCAGCCTCGGACTAGCGGGGGGATCTATCACAGATACGCAGTATTTT	CASSLGLAGGSITDTQYF
TRBJ1-1	TRBV5-1	many	NA	TGCGCCAGCAGCTTGAGCCAATCGGGAGGGGCTTTCTTT	CASSLSQSGGAFF
TRBJ2-1	TRBV3-1	NA	NA	TGTGCCAGCAGCCCCGCCGGGTGGGCCAATGAGCAGTTCTTC	CASSPAGWANEQFF
TRBJ2-3	TRBV5-1	NA	TRBD1	TGCGACAGCAGCTTGGGGACAGGGGGAGATACGCAGTATTTT	CDSSLGTGGDTQYF
TRBJ2-1	TRBV20-1	many	TRBD2	TGCAGTGCTAAGCTAGCGGGGAGGACTGGGTCCTACAATGAGCAGTTCTTC	CSAKLAGRTGSYNEQFF
TRBJ2-2	TRBV5-1	many	NA	TGCGCCAGCAGCCAACGCGGGGGCATTGGTACCGGGGAGCTGTTTTTT	CASSQRGGIGTGELFF
TRBJ2-7	TRBV6-5	many	NA	TGTGCCAGCAGTTACTCCCGACAGTCCTACGAGCAGTACTTC	CASSYSRQSYEQYF